The clone carrying this TCR beta chain was detected only once. The record originates from a study of control samples from healthy donors and cancer patients. V trimming: 1 base; J trimming: 2 bases; junction bases outside the gene matches: 5. The length of the CDR3 is 15 residues. The V gene's germline CDR1 is GTSNPN and CDR2 SVGIG (reference sequence). Only in-frame clones appear in the TCRdb table, and some are missing; sequencing was by immunoSEQ multiplex PCR. The top ten hold 1.5% to 2% of the sample, which has 100,000 to 150,000 clones, more than 75% seen once. V and J are TRBV30 and TRBJ2-7, with 10 bases matching TRBD2. The material sequenced was blood. The TCR originated in a man between 18 and 35 years old in good health. As DNA, the CDR3 is TGTGCCTGGAGTGGCGGACTAGCGGTGACCTACGAGCAGTACTTC. It encodes CAWSGGLAVTYEQYF.